The 23 T cell receptor beta chains below come from one sample, sequenced in a study of cytomegalovirus exposure and HLA in healthy donors. Use of 60 Vbeta and 13 Jbeta primers characterized the PCR. Profiled with immunoSEQ multiplex PCR; TCRdb holds only in-frame clones, not every one. The table includes some 170,000 clones, just under 80% detected once. The sample was PBMCs. The receptor source for this set is a woman in her fifties or sixties in good health and CMV-seronegative.

The V and J genes are TRBV4-3 and TRBJ2-1; a possible D gene is TRBD1 (6 bases). The germline V gene has CDR1 LGHNA and CDR2 YSLEER. V dropped 1 base and J dropped 6 bases, with 7 bases sitting between them. CDR3 length: 13 residues. The CDR3 bases are TGCGCCAGCAGCCAAGGCAGGGGCAATGAGCAGTTCTTC. It is translated as CASSQGRGNEQFF.

The chain uses TRBV28 and TRBJ2-3; perhaps TRBD1 as D (6 bases). Germline V CDR1 and CDR2: MDHEN, SYDVKM. The CDR3 has 13 amino acids. V shed 8 bases and J shed 6 bases, with 15 bases lying between them. CDR3 sequence (DNA): TGTGCCAGCCAGGGGTGGGAACGTGATACGCAGTATTTT. It codes for CASQGWERDTQYF.

This rearrangement joins TRBV19 to TRBJ2-7; 9 nucleotides line up with TRBD2. Germline CDR1 reads LNHDA; CDR2 reads SQIVND (reference sequence). V trimming: 3 bases; J trimming: 2 bases; junction bases outside the gene matches: 5. CDR3 length: 15 residues. CDR3 protein: CASSIWLAGTYEQYF. The CDR3 coding sequence is TGTGCCAGTAGTATTTGGCTAGCGGGGACCTACGAGCAGTACTTC.

The rearrangement links TRBV15 to TRBJ2-2; 8 bases match TRBD1. The J segment lost 2 bases and the V segment lost 4 bases, leaving 3 bases of the junction unmatched. The CDR3 covers 15 residues. The germline V gene encodes CDR1 LNHNV and CDR2 YYDKDF (reference sequence). The CDR3 spells CATSTGGRNTGELFF. The CDR3 DNA reads TGTGCCACCAGCACAGGGGGCCGAAACACCGGGGAGCTGTTTTTT.

The J gene is TRBJ1-5, the V gene TRBV6-6, with a weak D call TRBD1 (6 bases). The CDR3 sequence is 14 residues long. From germline, CDR1 is MNHNY and CDR2 SVGAGI (reference sequence). With 10 bases removed from V and 7 bases from J, the gap between germline ends came to 20 bases. CDR3 DNA sequence: TGTGCCATCAGCGGCCCAGGGGTCGCGCAGCCCCAGCATTTT. This sequence encodes CAISGPGVAQPQHF.

The J gene is TRBJ1-6, the V gene TRBV7-9; 9 nucleotides align to TRBD1. The V gene end was trimmed by 5 bases and the J gene end by 9 bases; junction bases not matched to a gene: 8. Per germline, CDR1 SEHNR and CDR2 FQNEAQ (reference sequence). The CDR3 is made up of 15 amino acids. The CDR3 spells CASSLMGTGTSPLHF. CDR3 DNA: TGTGCCAGCAGCCTGATGGGGACAGGGACTTCACCCCTCCACTTT.

The chain couples TRBV28 to TRBJ2-7; TRBD1 aligns across 10 bases. V shed 4 bases, J shed 2 bases, and the junction held 8 bases outside the gene matches. The CDR3 covers 16 residues. Per the germline V gene, CDR1 is MDHEN and CDR2 is SYDVKM. CDR3 coding DNA: TGTGCCAGCAGTTCGCCGGGACAGGGGATGGCCTACGAGCAGTACTTC. It is translated as CASSSPGQGMAYEQYF.

This chain links TRBV27 with TRBJ2-7, with a weak D call TRBD2 (6 bases). Deletions cut 2 bases from V and 1 base from J, with 21 bases between. The germline gives CDR1 MNHEY, CDR2 SMNVEV (reference sequence). The CDR3 is 18 residues long. The CDR3, as DNA: TGTGCCAGCAGTTTAAAACCCCCCTGGGGACTTCAGTCCTACGAGCAGTACTTC. It translates to CASSLKPPWGLQSYEQYF.

The J gene is TRBJ2-3, the V gene TRBV5-1; 7 nucleotides agree with TRBD2. Germline V lookup: CDR1 SGHRS, CDR2 YFSETQ. After removal of 0 bases from V and 2 bases from J, the junction contained 6 bases not matched to a gene. The length of the CDR3 is 16 residues. The CDR3 sequence is CASSLVAGANTDTQYF. CDR3 nucleotides: TGCGCCAGCAGCTTGGTGGCGGGAGCGAACACAGATACGCAGTATTTT.

The J gene is TRBJ2-7, the V gene TRBV7-9; D possibly corresponds to TRBD1 (6 bases). Germline V gene lookup returns CDR1 SEHNR and CDR2 FQNEAQ (reference sequence). The CDR3 totals 15 residues. With 3 bases removed from V and 1 base from J, the gap between germline ends came to 13 bases. In DNA, the CDR3 is TGTGCCAGCAGCTTCGACAGGTCCACATCCTACGAGCAGTACTTC. Translation gives CASSFDRSTSYEQYF.

The chain joins TRBV29-1 to TRBJ1-4, with D perhaps TRBD1 (6 bases). Deletions cut 5 bases from V and 8 bases from J, with 15 bases between. The CDR3 contains 13 residues. The V gene's germline CDR1 is SQVTM and CDR2 ANQGSEA. CDR3 nucleotide sequence: TGCAGCGTTAGCTGGACAGATGGGGAAAAACTGTTTTTT. Translated: CSVSWTDGEKLFF.

The J gene is TRBJ1-1, the V gene TRBV4-3; TRBD1 aligns across 7 bases. CDR1 is LGHNA and CDR2 is YSLEER in the germline V gene. V lost 3 bases, J lost 1 base, and 8 bases stayed unmatched. This CDR3 has 16 residues. CDR3 DNA sequence: TGCGCCAGCAGCCAGGGGAGTGGGACAGCGAACACTGAAGCTTTCTTT. As protein: CASSQGSGTANTEAFF.

In its sample, this clone was seen once. The J gene is TRBJ1-3, the V gene TRBV5-1; perhaps TRBD1 as D (5 bases). Trimming cost V 0 bases and J 6 bases, with 13 bases left between them. The CDR3 is 15 amino acids. CDR1 SGHRS and CDR2 YFSETQ come from the germline V gene. The CDR3 protein is CASSLAWGLENTIYF. CDR3 coding DNA: TGCGCCAGCAGCTTGGCTTGGGGCCTGGAAAACACCATATATTTT.

This clone was counted once. V usage is TRBV4-2 and J usage is TRBJ1-6; the match to TRBD1 covers 8 bases. The CDR3 has 16 residues. Germline CDR1 is LGHNA and CDR2 is YNFKEQ. The J segment lost 9 bases and the V segment lost 1 base, leaving 8 bases of the junction unmatched. CDR3 protein: CASSQAMDRAASPLHF. DNA of the CDR3: TGTGCCAGCAGCCAAGCAATGGACAGGGCGGCTTCACCCCTCCACTTT.

This clone was detected once. The chain is built from TRBV27 and TRBJ2-3; D uncertain. CDR3 size: 15 residues. V was clipped by 5 bases and J by 0 bases, with 12 bases between them. Per the germline V gene, CDR1 is MNHEY and CDR2 is SMNVEV (reference sequence). The CDR3 sequence is CASSLYPTSTDTQYF. In DNA form, the CDR3 reads TGTGCCAGCAGTCTATACCCTACTAGCACAGATACGCAGTATTTT.

The chain links TRBV19 to TRBJ2-6, with a weak D call TRBD1 (5 bases). Trimming left V 5 bases short and J 2 bases short, with 16 bases between. The CDR3 extends over 17 amino acids. Germline-derived CDR1 and CDR2 are LNHDA and SQIVND (reference sequence). The DNA of the CDR3 is TGTGCCAGTAGTTCATATCTCAGGGCGACTGGGGCCAACGTCCTGACTTTC. It encodes CASSSYLRATGANVLTF.

The V gene is TRBV5-1, the J gene TRBJ1-1, with D maybe TRBD1 (6 bases). V lost 0 bases and J lost 3, with 9 bases in between. Germline CDR1 is SGHRS and CDR2 is YFSETQ. The CDR3 loop spans 14 amino acids. CDR3 protein: CASSLDRVDTEAFF. Here the CDR3 DNA reads TGCGCCAGCAGCTTGGACAGGGTAGACACTGAAGCTTTCTTT.

The V call is TRBV19, the J call TRBJ2-1, with TRBD1 as a possible D gene (5 bases). Germline CDR1 LNHDA, CDR2 SQIVND (reference sequence). The CDR3 sequence is 18 residues long. The germline V and J ends were trimmed by 6 bases and 4 bases, with 25 bases remaining between them. For the CDR3, the DNA is TGTGCCAGTAGCGATACACTTATGACAAGGGGATTGTACAATGAGCAGTTCTTC. The encoded protein is CASSDTLMTRGLYNEQFF.

The chain uses TRBV29-1 and TRBJ2-3; possibly TRBD1 for D (5 bases). Per the germline V gene, CDR1 is SQVTM and CDR2 is ANQGSEA. CDR3 size: 14 residues. Trimming stripped 7 bases from V and 4 bases from J, with 18 bases between. The CDR3 spells CSGSQSGFADTQYF. CDR3 sequence (DNA): TGCAGCGGATCTCAATCAGGGTTCGCAGATACGCAGTATTTT.

The V gene is TRBV4-2, the J gene TRBJ2-7, with 9 bases aligning to TRBD2. CDR3 length equals 16 residues. The junction had 9 bases not matched to a gene; V was cut back by 0 bases and J by 6 bases. The germline CDR1 and CDR2 sequences are LGHNA and YNFKEQ. The CDR3 here is CASSQDLAGGQGEQYF. The CDR3 region has the DNA TGTGCCAGCAGCCAAGATCTTGCGGGGGGGCAAGGCGAGCAGTACTTC.

This rearrangement joins TRBV30 to TRBJ1-5; unclear D gene. Trimming removed 3 bases from V and 7 bases from J, with 19 bases in between. The CDR3 totals 15 residues. In germline, CDR1 is GTSNPN, CDR2 SVGIG (reference sequence). As DNA, the CDR3 is TGTGCCTGGAGCAAAGGATGGGAGGGTGGGCAGCCCCAGCATTTT. Its translation: CAWSKGWEGGQPQHF.

J is TRBJ2-7 and V is TRBV4-3, with 10 bases that match TRBD1. Looked up from germline, CDR1 is LGHNA and CDR2 is YSLEER. V trimming: 4 bases; J trimming: 4 bases; junction bases outside the gene matches: 7. This CDR3 is built from 15 residues. This chain's CDR3 is CASSPSGQGDYEQYF. The CDR3 region has the DNA TGCGCCAGCAGCCCCTCCGGACAGGGGGATTACGAGCAGTACTTC.

In DNA form, the CDR3 reads TGTGCCAGCAGCTTAATAGGGGATAGTAGGGCTTTCTTT. This encodes CASSLIGDSRAFF. V usage is TRBV7-2 and J usage is TRBJ1-1, with D possibly matching TRBD1 (5 bases). With 2 bases removed from V and 11 bases from J, the gap between germline ends came to 15 bases. CDR3 length: 13 residues. Germline lookup yields CDR1 SGHTA and CDR2 FQGNSA.